These T cell receptor beta chains were read from a single sample in a study of blood T cell repertoires in COVID-19. Data came from immunoSEQ multiplex PCR; TCRdb stores just in-frame clones and leaves some out. This table holds 120,000 or so clones, approximately 90% found once. The sequenced sample was peripheral blood. The receptors were sampled from a human donor in a cohort sampled during active COVID-19. Each CDR3 is given with its conserved first and last residue. The D gene is left open where the match is weak. Size is stated for part of the rows, as once, few or many counts, or as a class when the clone is expanded.

cdr3_nt: TGTGCCAGCAGGGAGGGCCTTTCTTATCTCCTCCACTTT
cdr3_aa: CASREGLSYLLHF
j_call: TRBJ1-6
v_call: TRBV27
clone_size: -
d_call: -

cdr3_nt: TGTGCCAGCAGCTTTGGGCTTGTGGATCGCGGGGAGCTGTTTTTT
cdr3_aa: CASSFGLVDRGELFF
j_call: TRBJ2-2
v_call: TRBV7-9
clone_size: -
d_call: -

cdr3_nt: TGTGCCAGCAGCTCCCCTGGACAGGGTGTAGTCGAGCAGTACTTC
cdr3_aa: CASSSPGQGVVEQYF
j_call: TRBJ2-7
v_call: TRBV13
clone_size: -
d_call: TRBD1

cdr3_nt: TGCGCCAGCAGCCGCGGACGGGCCAGCGGGAGAGCCAATGAGCAGTTCTTC
cdr3_aa: CASSRGRASGRANEQFF
j_call: TRBJ2-1
v_call: TRBV4-1
clone_size: -
d_call: TRBD2

cdr3_nt: TGTGCCAGCAGCTTAGAACGGACAGGGGAAGCTTTCTTT
cdr3_aa: CASSLERTGEAFF
j_call: TRBJ1-1
v_call: TRBV7-9
clone_size: -
d_call: TRBD1

cdr3_nt: TGTGCCAGCGGGCAGGGGGGAACCTACAATGAGCAGTTCTTC
cdr3_aa: CASGQGGTYNEQFF
j_call: TRBJ2-1
v_call: TRBV5-6
clone_size: -
d_call: -

cdr3_nt: TGTGCCAGCAGTTTTGCGGGCTCTGGGGCCAACGTCCTGACTTTC
cdr3_aa: CASSFAGSGANVLTF
j_call: TRBJ2-6
v_call: TRBV28
clone_size: once
d_call: -

cdr3_nt: TGTGCCAGCAGTACGCCAGACAGGGGGTACACCGGGGAGCTGTTTTTT
cdr3_aa: CASSTPDRGYTGELFF
j_call: TRBJ2-2
v_call: TRBV6-2/TRBV6-3
clone_size: -
d_call: TRBD1

cdr3_nt: TGTGCCAGCAGTCAGGGATTGGGAACCGGGGAGCTGTTTTTT
cdr3_aa: CASSQGLGTGELFF
j_call: TRBJ2-2
v_call: TRBV6-2/TRBV6-3
clone_size: few
d_call: -

cdr3_nt: TGTGCCAGGACCCGGGCAGGGGGTGGCTACACCTTC
cdr3_aa: CARTRAGGGYTF
j_call: TRBJ1-2
v_call: TRBV2
clone_size: few
d_call: TRBD1

cdr3_nt: TGTGCCAGCGCTGGTGGCGGCACCCAGCCCCAGCATTTT
cdr3_aa: CASAGGGTQPQHF
j_call: TRBJ1-5
v_call: TRBV6-5
clone_size: -
d_call: -

cdr3_nt: TGTGCCTGTAAAGGGGCAGGGGGAAATCAGCCCCAGCATTTT
cdr3_aa: CACKGAGGNQPQHF
j_call: TRBJ1-5
v_call: TRBV19
clone_size: -
d_call: TRBD1

cdr3_nt: TGTGCCAGCAGTTGGCGACCGGGTCAGCCCCAGCATTTT
cdr3_aa: CASSWRPGQPQHF
j_call: TRBJ1-5
v_call: TRBV6-5
clone_size: -
d_call: -

cdr3_nt: TGTGCCAGCACCAAGACAGGTAGCAATCAGCCCCAGCATTTT
cdr3_aa: CASTKTGSNQPQHF
j_call: TRBJ1-5
v_call: TRBV5-6
clone_size: -
d_call: -

cdr3_nt: TGTGCCAGCAGCTCGGGGGGGGATAATTCACCCCTCCACTTT
cdr3_aa: CASSSGGDNSPLHF
j_call: TRBJ1-6
v_call: TRBV7-8
clone_size: -
d_call: -

cdr3_nt: TGCAGTGCTAGTTTCTCACGAGGGAACATTCAGTACTTC
cdr3_aa: CSASFSRGNIQYF
j_call: TRBJ2-4
v_call: TRBV20-1
clone_size: -
d_call: -

cdr3_nt: TGTGCCAGCAGCGGGGGACTATACAAGCAGTTCTTC
cdr3_aa: CASSGGLYKQFF
j_call: TRBJ2-1
v_call: TRBV12-3/TRBV12-4
clone_size: -
d_call: TRBD2

cdr3_nt: TGTGCCAGCAGTCCTAGACAGGCCGGTGAAGCTTTCTTT
cdr3_aa: CASSPRQAGEAFF
j_call: TRBJ1-1
v_call: TRBV6-5
clone_size: -
d_call: -

cdr3_nt: TGTGCCAGCAGCTTGCGTGGGTCCCGGACAAGCTTCGATGAGCAGTTCTTC
cdr3_aa: CASSLRGSRTSFDEQFF
j_call: TRBJ2-1
v_call: TRBV5-6
clone_size: -
d_call: -